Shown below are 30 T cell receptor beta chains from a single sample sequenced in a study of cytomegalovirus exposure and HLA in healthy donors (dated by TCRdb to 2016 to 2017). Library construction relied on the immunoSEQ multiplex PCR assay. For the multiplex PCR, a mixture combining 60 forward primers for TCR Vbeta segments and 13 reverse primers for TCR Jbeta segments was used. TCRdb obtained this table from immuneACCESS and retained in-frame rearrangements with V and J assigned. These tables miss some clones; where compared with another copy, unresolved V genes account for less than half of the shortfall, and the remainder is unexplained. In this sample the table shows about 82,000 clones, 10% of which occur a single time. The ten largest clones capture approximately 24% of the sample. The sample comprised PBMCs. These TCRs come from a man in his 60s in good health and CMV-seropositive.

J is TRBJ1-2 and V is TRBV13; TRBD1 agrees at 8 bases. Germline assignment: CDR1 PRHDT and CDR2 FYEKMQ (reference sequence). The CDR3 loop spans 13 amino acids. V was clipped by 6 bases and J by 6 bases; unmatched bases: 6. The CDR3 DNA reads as TGTGCCAGCAGTTTGGACAGGGCCGATGGCTACACCTTC. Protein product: CASSLDRADGYTF.

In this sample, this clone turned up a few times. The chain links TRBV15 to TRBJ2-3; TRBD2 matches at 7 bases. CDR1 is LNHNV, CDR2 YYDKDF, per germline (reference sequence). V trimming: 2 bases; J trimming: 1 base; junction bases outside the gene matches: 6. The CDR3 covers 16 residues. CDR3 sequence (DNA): TGTGCCACCAGCAGATCAAAGGCGGGGGGCACAGATACGCAGTATTTT. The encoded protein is CATSRSKAGGTDTQYF.

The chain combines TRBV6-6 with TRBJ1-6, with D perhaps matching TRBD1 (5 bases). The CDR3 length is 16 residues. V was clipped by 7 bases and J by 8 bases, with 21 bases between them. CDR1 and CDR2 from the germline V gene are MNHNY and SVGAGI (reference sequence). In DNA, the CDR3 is TGTGCCAGCACTCCCGGCCTAGGGGTGGTGGATTCACCCCTCCACTTT. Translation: CASTPGLGVVDSPLHF.

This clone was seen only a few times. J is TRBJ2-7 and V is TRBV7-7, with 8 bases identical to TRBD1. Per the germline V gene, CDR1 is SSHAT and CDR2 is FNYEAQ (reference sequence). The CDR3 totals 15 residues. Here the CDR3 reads CASSLCRGRSGEQYV. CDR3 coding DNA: TGTGCTAGCAGCTTATGCAGGGGGCGGTCCGGGGAGCAGTACGTC.

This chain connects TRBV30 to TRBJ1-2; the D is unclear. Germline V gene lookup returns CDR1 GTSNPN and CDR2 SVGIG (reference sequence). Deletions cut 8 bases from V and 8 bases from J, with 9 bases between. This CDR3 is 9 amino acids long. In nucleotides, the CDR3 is TGTGCCGCCCTAGAGGGCTACACCTTC. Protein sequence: CAALEGYTF.

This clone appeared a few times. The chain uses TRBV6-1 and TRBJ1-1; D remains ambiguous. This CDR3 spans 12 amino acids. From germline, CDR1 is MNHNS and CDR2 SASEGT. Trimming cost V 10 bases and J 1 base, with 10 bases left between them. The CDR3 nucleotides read TGTGCCACTAAGAGCGGGAACACTGAAGCTTTCTTT. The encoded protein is CATKSGNTEAFF.

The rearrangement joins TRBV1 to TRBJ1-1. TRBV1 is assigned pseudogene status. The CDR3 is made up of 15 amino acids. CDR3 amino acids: CTSSQDMRRNTEAFF. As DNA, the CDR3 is TGCACCAGCAGCCAAGATATGCGGAGGAACACTGAAGCTTTCTTT.

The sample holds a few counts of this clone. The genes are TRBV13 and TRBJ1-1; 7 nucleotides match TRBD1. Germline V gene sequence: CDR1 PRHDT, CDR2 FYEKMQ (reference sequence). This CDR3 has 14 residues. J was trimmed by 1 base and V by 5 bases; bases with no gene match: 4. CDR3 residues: CASSARQGNTEAFF. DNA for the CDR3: TGTGCCAGCAGCGCGAGACAGGGGAACACTGAAGCTTTCTTT.

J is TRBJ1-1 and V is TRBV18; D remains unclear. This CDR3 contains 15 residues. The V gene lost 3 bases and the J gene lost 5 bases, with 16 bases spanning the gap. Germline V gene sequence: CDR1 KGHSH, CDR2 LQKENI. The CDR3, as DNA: TGTGCCAGCTCACCGGCAGGATGGGTGGAAACTGAAGCTTTCTTT. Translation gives CASSPAGWVETEAFF. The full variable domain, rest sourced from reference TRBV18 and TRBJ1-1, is NAGVMQNPRHLVRRRGQEARLRCSPMKGHSHVYWYRQLPEEGLKFMVYLQKENIIDESGMPKERFSAEFPKEGPSILRIQQVVRGDSAAYFCASSPAGWVETEAFFGQGTRLTVV.

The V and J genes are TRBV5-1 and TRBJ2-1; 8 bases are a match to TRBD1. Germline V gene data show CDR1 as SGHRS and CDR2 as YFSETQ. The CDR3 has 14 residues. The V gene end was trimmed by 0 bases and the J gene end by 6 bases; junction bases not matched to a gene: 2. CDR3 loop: CASSLGQGFNEQFF. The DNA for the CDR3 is TGCGCCAGCAGCTTGGGACAGGGGTTCAATGAGCAGTTCTTC.

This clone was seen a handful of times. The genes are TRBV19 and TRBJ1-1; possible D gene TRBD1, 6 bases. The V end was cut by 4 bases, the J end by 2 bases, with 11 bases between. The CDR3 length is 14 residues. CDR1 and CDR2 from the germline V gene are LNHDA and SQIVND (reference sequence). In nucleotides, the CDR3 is TGTGCCAGTAGTACCGGACAGTCAAACACTGAAGCTTTCTTT. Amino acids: CASSTGQSNTEAFF. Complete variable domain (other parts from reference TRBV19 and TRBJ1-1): DGGITQSPKYLFRKEGQNVTLSCEQNLNHDAMYWYRQDPGQGLRLIYYSQIVNDFQKGDIAEGYSVSREKKESFPLTVTSAQKNPTAFYLCASSTGQSNTEAFFGQGTRLTVV.

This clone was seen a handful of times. The CDR3 sequence: CASSSDTDTQYF. The CDR3 nucleotides are TGTGCCAGCAGCAGCGACACAGATACGCAGTATTTT. This chain joins TRBV11-2 and TRBJ2-3; no reliable D call. This CDR3 has 12 residues. The germline gives CDR1 SGHAT, CDR2 FQNNGV. V was clipped by 5 bases and J by 2 bases, with 5 bases between them.

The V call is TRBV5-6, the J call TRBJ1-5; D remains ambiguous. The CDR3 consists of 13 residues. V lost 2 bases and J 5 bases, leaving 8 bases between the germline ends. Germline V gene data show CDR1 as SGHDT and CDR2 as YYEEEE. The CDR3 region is CASSFSFDQPQHF. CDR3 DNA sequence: TGTGCCAGCAGCTTCAGTTTCGATCAGCCCCAGCATTTT.

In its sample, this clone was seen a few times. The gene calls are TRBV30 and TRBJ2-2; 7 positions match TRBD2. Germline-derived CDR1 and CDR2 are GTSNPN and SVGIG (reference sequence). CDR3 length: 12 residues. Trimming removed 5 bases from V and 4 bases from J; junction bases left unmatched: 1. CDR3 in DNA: TGTGCCTGGCGGGAGGTCACCGGGGAGCTGTTTTTT. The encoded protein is CAWREVTGELFF.

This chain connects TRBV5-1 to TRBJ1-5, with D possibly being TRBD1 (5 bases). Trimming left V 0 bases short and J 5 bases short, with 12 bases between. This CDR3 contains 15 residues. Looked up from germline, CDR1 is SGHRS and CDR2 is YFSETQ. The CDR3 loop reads CASSLDGGFDQPQHF. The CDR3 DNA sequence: TGCGCCAGCAGCTTGGATGGGGGGTTCGATCAGCCCCAGCATTTT.

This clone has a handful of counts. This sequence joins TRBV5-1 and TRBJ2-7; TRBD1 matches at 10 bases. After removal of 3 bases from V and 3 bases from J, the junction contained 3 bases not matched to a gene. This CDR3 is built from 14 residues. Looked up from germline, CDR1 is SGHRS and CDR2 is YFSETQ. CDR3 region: CASSSGTGDYEQYF. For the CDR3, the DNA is TGCGCCAGCAGCTCCGGGACAGGGGACTACGAGCAGTACTTC.

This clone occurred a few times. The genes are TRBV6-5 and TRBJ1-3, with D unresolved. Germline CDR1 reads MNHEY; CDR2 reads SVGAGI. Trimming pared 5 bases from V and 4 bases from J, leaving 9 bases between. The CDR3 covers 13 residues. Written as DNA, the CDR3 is TGTGCCAGCAGTCCTGGAGACGGAAACACCATATATTTT. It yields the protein CASSPGDGNTIYF.

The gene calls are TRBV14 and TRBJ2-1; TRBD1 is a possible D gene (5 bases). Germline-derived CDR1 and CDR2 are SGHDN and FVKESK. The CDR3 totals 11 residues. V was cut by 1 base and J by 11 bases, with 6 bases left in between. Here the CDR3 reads CASSQGTKQFF. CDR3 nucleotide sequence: TGTGCCAGCAGCCAAGGGACAAAGCAGTTCTTC.

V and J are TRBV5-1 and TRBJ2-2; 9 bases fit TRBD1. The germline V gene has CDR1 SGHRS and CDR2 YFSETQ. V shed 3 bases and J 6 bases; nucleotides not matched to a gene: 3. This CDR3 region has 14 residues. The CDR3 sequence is CASSSRTGAGELFF. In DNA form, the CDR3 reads TGCGCCAGCAGCTCGCGGACAGGGGCCGGGGAGCTGTTTTTT.

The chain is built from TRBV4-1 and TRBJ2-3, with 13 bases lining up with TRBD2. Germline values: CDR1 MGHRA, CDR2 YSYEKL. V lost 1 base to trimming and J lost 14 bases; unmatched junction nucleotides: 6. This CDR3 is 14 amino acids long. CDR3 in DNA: TGCGCCAGCAGCCAAGCCTCACTAGCGGGAGGGGCGTATTTT. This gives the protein CASSQASLAGGAYF.

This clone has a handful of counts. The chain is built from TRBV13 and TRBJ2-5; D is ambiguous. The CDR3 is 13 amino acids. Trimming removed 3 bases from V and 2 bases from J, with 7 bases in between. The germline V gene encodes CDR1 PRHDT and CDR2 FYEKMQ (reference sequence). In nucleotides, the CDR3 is TGTGCCAGCAGCTTTCGGTCTCAAGAGACCCAGTACTTC. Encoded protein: CASSFRSQETQYF. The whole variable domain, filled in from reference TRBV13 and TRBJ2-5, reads AAGVIQSPRHLIKEKRETATLKCYPIPRHDTVYWYQQGPGQDPQFLISFYEKMQSDKGSIPDRFSAQQFSDYHSELNMSSLELGDSALYFCASSFRSQETQYFGPGTRLLVL.

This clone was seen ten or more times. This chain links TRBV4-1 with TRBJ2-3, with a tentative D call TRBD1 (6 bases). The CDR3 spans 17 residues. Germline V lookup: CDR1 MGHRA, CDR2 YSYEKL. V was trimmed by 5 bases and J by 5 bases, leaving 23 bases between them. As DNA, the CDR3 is TGCGCCAGCAGCACGCGACAGGCGCTAGCTGATGGAGATACGCAGTATTTT. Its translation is CASSTRQALADGDTQYF.

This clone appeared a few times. The CDR3 DNA reads as TGTGCCAGCAGTGAAGGGCCAGGGTCTGTCTATGGCTACACCTTC. Translation gives CASSEGPGSVYGYTF. The chain has TRBV6-1 and TRBJ1-2, with D perhaps matching TRBD1 (5 bases). The CDR3 runs to 15 residues. CDR1 MNHNS and CDR2 SASEGT come from the germline V gene. Trimming shortened V by 1 base and J by 4 bases, and 13 bases separated the two germline ends.

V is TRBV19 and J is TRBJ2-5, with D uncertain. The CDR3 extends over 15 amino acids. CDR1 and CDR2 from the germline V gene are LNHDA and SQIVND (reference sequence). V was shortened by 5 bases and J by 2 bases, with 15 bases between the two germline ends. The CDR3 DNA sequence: TGTGCCAGTAGTCTGAGCCGCGTTATTCAAGAGACCCAGTACTTC. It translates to CASSLSRVIQETQYF.

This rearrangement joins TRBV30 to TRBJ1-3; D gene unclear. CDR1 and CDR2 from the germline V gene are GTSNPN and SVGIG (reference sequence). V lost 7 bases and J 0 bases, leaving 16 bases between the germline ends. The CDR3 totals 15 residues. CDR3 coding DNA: TGTGCCTCGGCCCGACTGGCGTTCTCTGGAAACACCATATATTTT. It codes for CASARLAFSGNTIYF.

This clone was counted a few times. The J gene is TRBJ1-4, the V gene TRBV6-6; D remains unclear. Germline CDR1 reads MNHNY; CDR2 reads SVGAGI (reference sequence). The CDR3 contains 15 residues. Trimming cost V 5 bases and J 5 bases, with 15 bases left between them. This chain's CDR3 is CASSPPGSENEKLFF. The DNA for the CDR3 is TGTGCCAGCAGTCCCCCGGGAAGTGAGAATGAAAAACTGTTTTTT.

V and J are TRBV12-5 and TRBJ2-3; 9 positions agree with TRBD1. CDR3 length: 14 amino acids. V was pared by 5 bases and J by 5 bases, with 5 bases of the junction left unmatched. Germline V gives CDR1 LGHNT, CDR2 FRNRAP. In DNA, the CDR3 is TGTGCTAGTGGTCCTGGGACAGGGCAAGATACGCAGTATTTT. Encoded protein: CASGPGTGQDTQYF. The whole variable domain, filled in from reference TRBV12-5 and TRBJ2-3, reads DARVTQTPRHKVTEMGQEVTMRCQPILGHNTVFWYRQTMMQGLELLAYFRNRAPLDDSGMPKDRFSAEMPDATLATLKIQPSEPRDSAVYFCASGPGTGQDTQYFGPGTRLTVL.

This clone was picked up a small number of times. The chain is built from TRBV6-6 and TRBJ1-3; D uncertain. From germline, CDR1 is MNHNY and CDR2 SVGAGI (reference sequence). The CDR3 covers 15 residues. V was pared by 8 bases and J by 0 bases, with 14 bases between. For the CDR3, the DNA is TGTGCCAGCGAAATCAAAGCGAGCTCTGGAAACACCATATATTTT. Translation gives CASEIKASSGNTIYF.

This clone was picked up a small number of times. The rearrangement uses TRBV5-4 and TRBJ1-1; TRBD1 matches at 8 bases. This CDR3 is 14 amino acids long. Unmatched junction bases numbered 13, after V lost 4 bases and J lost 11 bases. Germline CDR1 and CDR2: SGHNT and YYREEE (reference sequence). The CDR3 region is CASSVSGTGLKAFF. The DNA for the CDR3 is TGTGCCAGCAGCGTATCCGGGACAGGCTTGAAGGCTTTCTTT.

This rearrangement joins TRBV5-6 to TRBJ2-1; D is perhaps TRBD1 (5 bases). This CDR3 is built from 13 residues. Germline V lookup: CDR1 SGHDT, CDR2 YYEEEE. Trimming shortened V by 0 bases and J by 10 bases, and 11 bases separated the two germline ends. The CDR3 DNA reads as TGTGCCAGCAGCTTGGTCAGGGCCCCCGAGCAGTTCTTC. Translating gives CASSLVRAPEQFF. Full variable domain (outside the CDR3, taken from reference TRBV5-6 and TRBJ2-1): DAGVTQSPTHLIKTRGQQVTLRCSPKSGHDTVSWYQQALGQGPQFIFQYYEEEERQRGNFPDRFSGHQFPNYSSELNVNALLLGDSALYLCASSLVRAPEQFFGPGTRLTVL.